A single sample gave rise to the 18 T cell receptor beta chains below, sequenced in a study of blood T cell repertoires in COVID-19. The assay was immunoSEQ multiplex PCR, and TCRdb's table has in-frame clones only and misses some. The sample has some 38,000 clones, 80% to 95% seen once. The specimen was peripheral blood. The receptors were gathered from a man aged 50 or older with active COVID-19.

The CDR3 sequence is CASRRQGEYSPLHF. CDR3 bases: TGTGCCAGCAGGAGACAGGGGGAATATTCACCCCTCCACTTT. The chain carries TRBV6-5 and TRBJ1-6; TRBD1 matches 9 bases. Germline CDR1 is MNHEY and CDR2 is SVGAGI. The length of the CDR3 is 14 residues. Losses at the gene ends were 6 bases for V and 8 bases for J; bases not matched to a gene: 5.

This clone was counted once. The chain joins TRBV7-2 to TRBJ1-3; D is unclear. The germline V gene encodes CDR1 SGHTA and CDR2 FQGNSA. The V end lost 1 base, the J end lost 4 bases, and 8 bases lay between the germline ends. The CDR3 contains 14 residues. The CDR3 is CASSLGILGNTIYF. The CDR3 region has the DNA TGTGCCAGCAGCTTAGGTATCTTGGGAAACACCATATATTTT.

This chain uses TRBV7-3 with TRBJ1-2; D unresolved. From germline, CDR1 is SGHTA and CDR2 FQGTGA. V lost 5 bases and J lost 7, with 14 bases in between. This CDR3 comprises 13 residues. The CDR3 DNA sequence: TGTGCCAGCAGCCTAGGAGATGGAGGTGGCTACACCTTC. This gives the protein CASSLGDGGGYTF.

This chain joins TRBV3-1 (or the pseudogene TRBV3-2) and TRBJ2-7; D gene uncertain. CDR1 is LGHDT and CDR2 is YNNKEL in the germline V gene (reference sequence). The length of the CDR3 is 11 residues. Trimming left V 2 bases short and J 3 bases short, with 2 bases between. In nucleotides, the CDR3 is TGTGCCAGCAGCCAACACTACGAGCAGTACTTC. This gives the protein CASSQHYEQYF.

The rearrangement links TRBV5-5 to TRBJ1-4, with TRBD1 matching 8 bases. The CDR3 sequence is 14 residues long. Germline lookup yields CDR1 SGHKS and CDR2 YYEKEE (reference sequence). V was clipped by 5 bases and J by 3 bases; unmatched bases: 3. The CDR3: CASRQGASNEKLFF. The DNA of the CDR3 is TGTGCCAGCAGGCAGGGGGCATCTAATGAAAAACTGTTTTTT. Full variable domain (remainder filled in from reference TRBV5-5 and TRBJ1-4): DAGVTQSPTHLIKTRGQQVTLRCSPISGHKSVSWYQQVLGQGPQFIFQYYEKEERGRGNFPDRFSARQFPNYSSELNVNALLLGDSALYLCASRQGASNEKLFFGSGTQLSVL.

CDR3: CASSLPSAASTDTQYF. In DNA, the CDR3 is TGTGCCAGCAGCCTCCCTAGCGCAGCTAGCACAGATACGCAGTATTTT. The chain recombines TRBV5-6 with TRBJ2-3, with a possible D match to TRBD2 (6 bases). V was pared by 4 bases and J by 0 bases, with 15 bases between. In germline, CDR1 is SGHDT, CDR2 YYEEEE. The CDR3 extends over 16 amino acids.

DNA for the CDR3: TGTGCCACCAGCAGAGTATCTCAAGAGACCCAGTACTTC. Translation gives CATSRVSQETQYF. V and J are TRBV15 and TRBJ2-5; D gene unclear. The V end lost 1 base, the J end lost 2 bases, and 5 bases lay between the germline ends. CDR3 size: 13 residues. The germline CDR1 and CDR2 sequences are LNHNV and YYDKDF (reference sequence).

The chain has TRBV6-6 and TRBJ1-1; no clear D gene. The V and J ends lost 4 bases and 2 bases respectively, with 8 bases between them. The germline V gene has CDR1 MNHNY and CDR2 SVGAGI (reference sequence). This CDR3 region has 13 residues. CDR3 region: CASSSTSNTEAFF. CDR3 bases: TGTGCCAGCAGTTCGACATCCAACACTGAAGCTTTCTTT.

V gene TRBV6-5 combines with J gene TRBJ1-6; D is possibly TRBD1 (5 bases). The germline V gene encodes CDR1 MNHEY and CDR2 SVGAGI. With 4 bases removed from V and 8 bases from J, the gap between germline ends came to 15 bases. The CDR3 consists of 15 residues. This CDR3 is CASSFTRDGDSPLHF. The CDR3 nucleotides read TGTGCCAGCAGTTTCACGCGGGACGGTGATTCACCCCTCCACTTT.

The rearrangement links TRBV7-8 to TRBJ2-1, with 13 bases lining up with TRBD2. This CDR3 has 17 amino acids. CDR1 and CDR2 from the germline V gene are SGHVS and FQNEAQ. The V segment lost 5 bases and the J segment 2 bases; nucleotides outside the gene matches: 6. CDR3 in amino acids: CASSRIGLAGAYNEQFF. CDR3 in DNA: TGTGCCAGCAGCCGGATCGGACTAGCGGGGGCCTACAATGAGCAGTTCTTC.

This clone appeared once. The V gene is TRBV14, the J gene TRBJ1-1, with D possibly TRBD1 on 6 matching bases. With 4 bases removed from V and 4 bases from J, the gap between germline ends came to 10 bases. The germline CDR1 and CDR2 sequences are SGHDN and FVKESK. This CDR3 region has 13 residues. The DNA for the CDR3 is TGTGCCAGCAGCCGACAACAGGGCACTGAAGCTTTCTTT. Translating gives CASSRQQGTEAFF.

Here the CDR3 DNA reads TGTGCCAGGGACAGGGGGGACTATGGCTACACCTTC. It is translated as CARDRGDYGYTF. The rearrangement links TRBV2 to TRBJ1-2; 10 positions match TRBD1. The trim removed 9 bases at V and 3 bases at J, leaving 1 base unmatched. The germline gives CDR1 SNHLY, CDR2 FYNNEI. The CDR3 contains 12 residues.

This clone was seen a few times. The V gene is TRBV7-3, the J gene TRBJ2-5; 8 positions agree with TRBD1. V lost 4 bases to trimming and J lost 0 bases; unmatched junction nucleotides: 1. The CDR3 consists of 14 residues. Germline-derived CDR1 and CDR2 are SGHTA and FQGTGA. CDR3 sequence (DNA): TGTGCCAGCAGCTCAGGGGGCCACCAAGAGACCCAGTACTTC. Protein product: CASSSGGHQETQYF.

The chain carries TRBV15 and TRBJ2-3, with 7 bases fitting TRBD1. Germline V gene lookup returns CDR1 LNHNV and CDR2 YYDKDF (reference sequence). This CDR3 has 14 amino acids. The chain's CDR3 is CASGRGILTDTQYF. The CDR3 bases are TGTGCGAGCGGCAGGGGGATATTAACAGATACGCAGTATTTT.

V usage is TRBV4-2 and J usage is TRBJ2-7, with 9 positions matching TRBD2. This CDR3 contains 15 residues. The germline gives CDR1 LGHNA, CDR2 YNFKEQ. Trimming took 2 bases from V and 1 from J; bases not matched to a gene: 3. The CDR3 loop reads CASSQPGLASYEQYF. The CDR3 bases are TGTGCCAGCAGCCAACCGGGACTAGCATCCTACGAGCAGTACTTC.

V usage is TRBV30 and J usage is TRBJ1-2; unclear D gene. In germline, CDR1 is GTSNPN, CDR2 SVGIG (reference sequence). CDR3 size: 12 residues. The germline V and J ends were trimmed by 7 bases and 7 bases, with 16 bases remaining between them. CDR3 nucleotides: TGTGCCTCCCCAAAGCGAGCTGGTGGCTACACCTTC. It is translated as CASPKRAGGYTF.

The chain couples TRBV15 to TRBJ2-7, with D maybe TRBD1 (5 bases). The CDR3 sequence is 13 residues long. Germline V gives CDR1 LNHNV, CDR2 YYDKDF (reference sequence). The V end was cut by 1 base, the J end by 4 bases, with 8 bases between. CDR3 in DNA: TGTGCCACCAGCAGAGTTAGGGGTTACGAGCAGTACTTC. It codes for CATSRVRGYEQYF.

The V call is TRBV5-5, the J call TRBJ1-3; TRBD1 might be the D (6 bases). From germline, CDR1 is SGHKS and CDR2 YYEKEE (reference sequence). CDR3 size: 15 residues. Trimming shortened V by 3 bases and J by 3 bases, and 13 bases separated the two germline ends. CDR3 sequence reads: CASSSLTGGGNTIYF. CDR3 sequence (DNA): TGTGCCAGCAGCTCTTTGACAGGCGGTGGAAACACCATATATTTT.